A selection of T cell receptor beta chains follows, all from one sample in a study of PD-L1 blockade in urothelial cancer. Using immunoSEQ multiplex PCR, the repertoire was profiled, and TCRdb retains in-frame clones only, with some absent. Here the sample spans about 87,000 clones, roughly 84% being singletons. Here the sequenced sample was PBMCs, taken around atezolizumab (anti-PD-L1) treatment. The receptor source for this set is a man between 60 and 75 years old with urothelial cancer. Both conserved end residues are part of each CDR3. A D gene is named only where the DNA matches it firmly. Clone size is given for some rows only: seen once, a few or many times, or a class if the clone is expanded.

clone_size cdr3_length v_call d_call cdr3_aa
. 16 TRBV5-1 . CASSFGTMGITGELFF
. 15 TRBV5-6 . CASSLSGPSTDTQYF
. 18 TRBV7-3 TRBD2 CASSPRTSGGLSYNEQFF
. 15 TRBV5-1 . CASSSRGLNLETQYF
. 14 TRBV2 . CASSDEGVRETQYF
. 17 TRBV4-3 TRBD1 CASSQDPQGARTYEQYF
. 14 TRBV2 . CASSVGAGLEKLFF
. 15 TRBV15 TRBD1 CATSRERTGRETQYF
few 14 TRBV28 . CASSFGGPGETQYF
. 15 TRBV28 TRBD1 CASSRGEQGTAEQYF
once 13 TRBV7-2 TRBD1 CASSLEDRRGYTF
once 15 TRBV5-1 TRBD1 CASSPGTGGNQPQHF
few 14 TRBV5-6 . CASSSAHRFETQYF
once 18 TRBV25-1 TRBD1 CASSVPRTGNDGANVLTF
. 13 TRBV19 TRBD1 CASSRDRGYGYTF
. 17 TRBV13 TRBD2 CASSMMGLTHSTDTQYF
. 15 TRBV7-3 TRBD1 CASSLIAGGNTEAFF
. 16 TRBV9 . CASSARPGFSGNTIYF
. 14 TRBV28 TRBD1 CASNPGQGRNTIYF
. 16 TRBV9 TRBD1 CASSALTGAVSTEAFF
. 14 TRBV5-1 . CASSLAEQNYEQYF
. 14 TRBV5-1 TRBD1 CASSLARGLETQYF
. 16 TRBV11-2 TRBD1 CASSKGTGGSNEKLFF
. 15 TRBV21-1 . CASSKGPGLTDTQYF
. 12 TRBV30 TRBD1 CAWSVTGQGYTF
. 13 TRBV11-2 TRBD1 CASSRDRMETQYF
few 15 TRBV4-1 . CASSRGVGDNSPLHF
. 19 TRBV7-6 TRBD2 CASNNGGRIGLAGGNEQYF
. 16 TRBV4-3 TRBD2 CASSQESGIRTDTQYF
. 17 TRBV7-9 TRBD1 CASSTRESDRGNEKLFF
. 13 TRBV6-5 . CASRDTSSYEQYF
. 15 TRBV19 TRBD1 CASSNRGLSTDTQYF
. 16 TRBV7-6 TRBD1 CASSPGTGYSNQPQHF
. 16 TRBV28 TRBD1 CASSLLSQGARNEQFF
. 16 TRBV5-4 . CASSLDQSAGRKTQYF
few 13 TRBV19 . CASIGRNNQPQHF
. 15 TRBV28 TRBD1 CASSLSMGQVMEAFF
. 17 TRBV7-6 . CASSLAEAYMGINEQFF
. 20 TRBV4-3 TRBD1 CASSQEMGWAGGHGSTEAFF
. 16 TRBV7-2 TRBD2 CASSLVRWEGKNEQFF
. 16 TRBV7-2 TRBD2 CASSTPSGSRPNEQFF
. 15 TRBV5-1 TRBD1 CASSPRTGGGTEAFF
. 14 TRBV27 TRBD2 CASSLRETKNIQYF
. 14 TRBV9 . CASSEPGLRNTQYF